This passage covers 5 T cell receptor beta chains from one sample sequenced in a study of T-cell reconstitution after alpha-beta-depleted transplantation in children. Unique molecular identifiers were used in preparing the TCRbeta library. TCRdb itself ran the PCR reads through MiXCR, one entry per CDR3 protein. The sample includes some 400,000 distinct CDR3 sequences, roughly 21% of them seen just once. Sequenced material: PBMCs from the stem cell graft donor, taken from the stem cell graft. These receptors all come from a human donor who donated a stem cell graft to a child with acute myeloid leukemia.

The DNA for the CDR3 is TGTGCCAGCAGCTTCCAAGCGGGAGGGATCGCAGATACGCAGTATTTT. It translates to CASSFQAGGIADTQYF. The genes are TRBV7-6 and TRBJ2-3; 10 bases fit TRBD2. The CDR3 consists of 16 residues. The V gene's germline CDR1 is SGHVS and CDR2 FNYEAQ. V lost 3 bases to trimming and J lost 4 bases; unmatched junction nucleotides: 7. The complete variable domain, with remaining parts taken from reference TRBV7-6 and TRBJ2-3, reads GAGVSQSPRYKVTKRGQDVALRCDPISGHVSLYWYRQALGQGPEFLTYFNYEAQQDKSGLPNDRFSAERPEGSISTLTIQRTEQRDSAMYRCASSFQAGGIADTQYFGPGTRLTVL.

The chain couples TRBV4-2 to TRBJ2-1; 9 nucleotides match TRBD1. The CDR3 length is 12 residues. Germline V lookup: CDR1 LGHNA, CDR2 YNFKEQ. The V and J ends lost 4 bases and 14 bases, in that order; junction bases with no gene match: 6. DNA for the CDR3: TGTGCCAGCAGCCTGCCGACAGGGGGGGAGTTCTTC. It encodes CASSLPTGGEFF.

V and J are TRBV20-1 and TRBJ2-7; weak D call: TRBD2 (6 bases). Germline-derived CDR1 and CDR2 are DFQATT and SNEGSKA (reference sequence). The length of the CDR3 is 14 residues. V lost 3 bases and J 2 bases, leaving 14 bases between the germline ends. The CDR3 region is CSASRLAQTYEQYF. The CDR3 DNA is TGCAGTGCTAGTCGGCTAGCGCAAACCTACGAGCAGTACTTC.

The chain links TRBV5-1 to TRBJ2-2, with a tentative D call TRBD1 (6 bases). Per the germline V gene, CDR1 is SGHRS and CDR2 is YFSETQ. Between the trimmed V and J ends, which lost 7 bases and 0 bases, there was a span of 10 bases. The CDR3 consists of 14 residues. The CDR3 DNA sequence: TGCGCCAGCTCCGGGACAACGAACACCGGGGAGCTGTTTTTT. It is translated as CASSGTTNTGELFF.

This clonotype was recorded a few times. The chain links TRBV12-3 or TRBV12-4 to TRBJ2-7, with D possibly TRBD2 on 7 matching bases. Trimming left V 6 bases short and J 1 base short, with 19 bases between. CDR3 size: 16 residues. As DNA, the CDR3 is TGTGCCAGCAGCGGGGGGCTCGGTCAGGGTTCCTACGAGCAGTACTTC. Residues: CASSGGLGQGSYEQYF.